This T cell receptor (beta chain) appears in the sequencing data of a study of blood T cells in healthy people across ages. Whole-study results and caveats: It was not possible, with unsorted PBMCs, to conclusively compare naive and antigen-experienced cells.

A J-beta primer mix and a sample-barcoded 5' primer were used in a second PCR of roughly 6 to 11 cycles. TCRdb fed the 5' RACE reads into MiXCR, producing one record per CDR3 protein. Found here are hundreds of thousands of distinct CDR3 sequences, 49% of them singletons; the top ten hold 25% to 35%. The individuals who served as donors were healthy Caucasians living in Russia, aged roughly 6 to 100. Trimming removed 7 bases from V and 1 base from J, with 16 bases in between. This CDR3 is built from 15 residues. This clonotype was detected only a few times. Its antigen is unidentified. The specimen sequenced was blood. This receptor was taken from a woman aged 60-75 years in good health. This chain uses TRBV12-3 or TRBV12-4 with TRBJ1-1; no clear D. The CDR3 DNA reads as TGTGCCAGCACCGGCGGACGTTCGAGGAACACTGAAGCTTTCTTT. Its translation is CASTGGRSRNTEAFF.